A single sample gave rise to the 28 T cell receptor beta chains below, sequenced in a study of a mutant IDH1 vaccine in newly diagnosed glioma. The time point is: week 5, during vaccination. Topical imiquimod was applied with each vaccine dose, which held 300 ug of mutant IDH1 20-mer peptide. The method was immunoSEQ multiplex PCR; TCRdb's version includes in-frame clones alone and lacks a portion of them. The table lists 45,000 to 55,000 clones, about 77% of them singletons, with under 2% in the top ten. Their cognate antigens are unknown. The specimen was PBMCs, collected from a glioma patient whose treatment included an IDH1 peptide vaccine. The receptor source for this set is a middle-aged woman with glioma.

V is TRBV13 and J is TRBJ2-2, with D uncertain. Trimming took 1 base from V and 6 from J, leaving 15 bases between them. The CDR3 runs to 16 residues. Germline lookup yields CDR1 PRHDT and CDR2 FYEKMQ (reference sequence). The CDR3 nucleotides read TGTGCCAGCAGCTTAGTTGAGTTCTCAACTCCCGGGGAGCTGTTTTTT. This gives the protein CASSLVEFSTPGELFF. The variable domain in full, with the rest retrieved from reference TRBV13 and TRBJ2-2, is AAGVIQSPRHLIKEKRETATLKCYPIPRHDTVYWYQQGPGQDPQFLISFYEKMQSDKGSIPDRFSAQQFSDYHSELNMSSLELGDSALYFCASSLVEFSTPGELFFGEGSRLTVL.

The chain has TRBV2 and TRBJ1-1; D is uncertain. The V gene lost 4 bases and the J gene lost 1 base, with 10 bases spanning the gap. Germline-derived CDR1 and CDR2 are SNHLY and FYNNEI. CDR3 length: 14 residues. This chain's CDR3 is CASSAVTKNTEAFF. In DNA form, the CDR3 reads TGTGCCAGCAGTGCGGTGACAAAGAACACTGAAGCTTTCTTT.

The chain's CDR3 is CASSSLMSSNQPQHF. The CDR3 bases are TGTGCCAGCAGTTCGCTGATGAGTAGCAATCAGCCCCAGCATTTT. The gene calls are TRBV27 and TRBJ1-5; D not resolved. Germline lookup yields CDR1 MNHEY and CDR2 SMNVEV (reference sequence). The CDR3 runs to 15 residues. Trimming removed 4 bases from V and 0 bases from J, with 10 bases in between.

The chain carries TRBV19 and TRBJ1-3; perhaps TRBD1 as D (5 bases). Germline assignment: CDR1 LNHDA and CDR2 SQIVND (reference sequence). V was trimmed by 6 bases and J by 0 bases, leaving 15 bases between them. The CDR3 is 16 residues long. The DNA of the CDR3 is TGTGCCAGTAGGCCCGGGACGCCAGTCTCTGGAAACACCATATATTTT. Its translation is CASRPGTPVSGNTIYF.

This clone was recorded only once. The chain combines TRBV30 with TRBJ2-7, with TRBD1 matching over 11 bases. CDR1 and CDR2 (germline): GTSNPN, SVGIG (reference sequence). J lost 3 bases, V lost 5 bases, and 3 bases had no gene match. The CDR3 covers 13 residues. The DNA of the CDR3 is TGTGCCTGGGAGGGACAGGGGGTCTACGAGCAGTACTTC. Translating gives CAWEGQGVYEQYF.

This clone was seen just once. The rearrangement uses TRBV9 and TRBJ2-3; a weak D match, TRBD1 (6 bases). V shed 4 bases and J shed 4 bases, with 13 bases lying between them. Germline-derived CDR1 and CDR2 are SGDLS and YYNGEE. This CDR3 region has 14 residues. CDR3 loop: CASSLQGASDTQYF. The CDR3 nucleotides read TGTGCCAGCAGCCTACAGGGAGCCTCAGATACGCAGTATTTT.

This CDR3 reads CAWRWTGNTEAFF. The CDR3 DNA is TGTGCCTGGAGATGGACAGGGAACACTGAAGCTTTCTTT. The chain carries TRBV30 and TRBJ1-1; 7 bases map to TRBD1. Trimming cost V 3 bases and J 1 base; bases outside gene matches: 2. The germline V gene encodes CDR1 GTSNPN and CDR2 SVGIG (reference sequence). This CDR3 has 13 amino acids.

V and J are TRBV2 and TRBJ1-1; TRBD1 might be the D (6 bases). Trimming removed 8 bases from V and 4 bases from J, with 20 bases in between. The CDR3 covers 15 residues. CDR1 and CDR2 (germline): SNHLY, FYNNEI. This chain's CDR3 is CASGVSPGHLTEAFF. In nucleotides, the CDR3 is TGTGCCAGCGGCGTCTCCCCGGGACACCTCACTGAAGCTTTCTTT. Looking up the rest from reference TRBV2 and TRBJ1-1 gives the full variable domain: EPEVTQTPSHQVTQMGQEVILRCVPISNHLYFYWYRQILGQKVEFLVSFYNNEISEKSEIFDDQFSVERPDGSNFTLKIRSTKLEDSAMYFCASGVSPGHLTEAFFGQGTRLTVV.

V gene TRBV19 combines with J gene TRBJ1-2; 7 nucleotides line up with TRBD1. After removal of 0 bases from V and 5 bases from J, the junction contained 3 bases not matched to a gene. The CDR3 totals 14 residues. The germline V gene encodes CDR1 LNHDA and CDR2 SQIVND (reference sequence). In DNA, the CDR3 is TGTGCCAGTAGTATAGATCCCAGGGGGTATGGCTACACCTTC. Its translation is CASSIDPRGYGYTF. The full variable domain, its missing parts supplied by reference TRBV19 and TRBJ1-2, is DGGITQSPKYLFRKEGQNVTLSCEQNLNHDAMYWYRQDPGQGLRLIYYSQIVNDFQKGDIAEGYSVSREKKESFPLTVTSAQKNPTAFYLCASSIDPRGYGYTFGSGTRLTVV.

V usage is TRBV7-2 and J usage is TRBJ2-5; 8 bases are a match to TRBD2. V was clipped by 1 base and J by 5 bases; unmatched bases: 12. There are 17 residues in the CDR3. Germline loops: CDR1 SGHTA, CDR2 FQGNSA. This CDR3 is CASSLVVLAGGGETQYF. CDR3 sequence (DNA): TGTGCCAGCAGCTTAGTAGTCTTGGCGGGGGGCGGGGAGACCCAGTACTTC.

The gene calls are TRBV4-3 and TRBJ2-7; D assignment may be TRBD1 or TRBD2 (6 bases each). V was trimmed by 4 bases and J by 0 bases, leaving 16 bases between them. The CDR3 consists of 16 residues. Germline V CDR1 and CDR2: LGHNA, YSLEER. In DNA form, the CDR3 reads TGCGCCAGCAGCCCCTTGGGGGGCGCGGGCTCCTACGAGCAGTACTTC. Amino acids: CASSPLGGAGSYEQYF.

This clone showed up just a few times. The chain couples TRBV6-1 to TRBJ1-1; 9 bases fit TRBD1. The germline V gene encodes CDR1 MNHNS and CDR2 SASEGT. Trimming cost V 7 bases and J 4 bases; bases outside gene matches: 7. This CDR3 comprises 14 residues. The CDR3 DNA sequence: TGTGCCAGCATTGGACAGGGGAGGTTCACTGAAGCTTTCTTT. This translates into CASIGQGRFTEAFF.

The chain carries TRBV7-2 and TRBJ1-2; D uncertain. This CDR3 comprises 16 residues. V gave up 0 bases and J gave up 1 base, with 12 bases separating them. The germline V gene encodes CDR1 SGHTA and CDR2 FQGNSA. The CDR3 nucleotides are TGTGCCAGCAGCTTAGCGAGGAGCAGCTTTAACTATGGCTACACCTTC. Translation gives CASSLARSSFNYGYTF.

This clone was detected only a few times. This sequence joins TRBV12-5 and TRBJ1-3; D unclear. Trimming took off 6 bases at V and 4 bases at J, with 4 bases between the two ends. The germline V gene has CDR1 LGHNT and CDR2 FRNRAP. This CDR3 comprises 11 residues. CDR3 residues: CASGTGNTIYF. The CDR3 DNA follows: TGTGCTAGTGGAACAGGAAACACCATATATTTT. Full variable domain (missing parts from reference TRBV12-5 and TRBJ1-3): DARVTQTPRHKVTEMGQEVTMRCQPILGHNTVFWYRQTMMQGLELLAYFRNRAPLDDSGMPKDRFSAEMPDATLATLKIQPSEPRDSAVYFCASGTGNTIYFGEGSWLTVV.

The V and J genes are TRBV10-2 and TRBJ1-5; D not resolved. The germline V gene encodes CDR1 WSHSY and CDR2 SAAADI. The CDR3 totals 12 residues. Trimming pared 8 bases from V and 7 bases from J, leaving 12 bases between. CDR3 DNA: TGCGCCAGCTCTGCGGGGAACCAGCCCCAGCATTTT. It is translated as CASSAGNQPQHF.

This clone was seen only a few times. This chain uses TRBV5-1 with TRBJ2-3, with 8 bases identical to TRBD2. The germline gives CDR1 SGHRS, CDR2 YFSETQ. V shed 3 bases, J shed 1 base, and the junction held 4 bases outside the gene matches. The CDR3 loop spans 15 amino acids. As DNA, the CDR3 is TGCGCCAGCAGCTCCCGGGGGGGTGGCACAGATACGCAGTATTTT. Its translation: CASSSRGGGTDTQYF. The full variable domain, in which reference TRBV5-1 and TRBJ2-3 provide the parts outside the CDR3, is KAGVTQTPRYLIKTRGQQVTLSCSPISGHRSVSWYQQTPGQGLQFLFEYFSETQRNKGNFPGRFSGRQFSNSRSEMNVSTLELGDSALYLCASSSRGGGTDTQYFGPGTRLTVL.

In its sample, this clone was seen a few times. This chain joins TRBV5-1 and TRBJ2-7, with D possibly TRBD1 on 6 matching bases. This CDR3 spans 14 amino acids. CDR1 is SGHRS, CDR2 YFSETQ, per germline. Trimming left V 4 bases short and J 7 bases short, with 18 bases between. The CDR3 loop reads CASSLLGAATEQYF. The CDR3 nucleotides read TGCGCCAGCAGCCTGTTGGGGGCCGCCACGGAGCAGTACTTC.

The chain links TRBV4-1 to TRBJ1-1, with 9 bases matching TRBD1. CDR3 length: 14 residues. After removal of 3 bases from V and 5 bases from J, the junction contained 4 bases not matched to a gene. Germline CDR1 and CDR2: MGHRA and YSYEKL. This CDR3 reads CASSQGQGRTEAFF. CDR3 DNA: TGCGCCAGCAGCCAGGGACAGGGACGGACTGAAGCTTTCTTT.

This clone was seen once. V is TRBV6-5 and J is TRBJ1-1; D gene ambiguous. This CDR3 has 13 residues. With 6 bases removed from V and 1 base from J, the gap between germline ends came to 9 bases. Germline assignment: CDR1 MNHEY and CDR2 SVGAGI. The CDR3 loop is CASRRTENTEAFF. The DNA for the CDR3 is TGTGCCAGCAGACGGACGGAGAACACTGAAGCTTTCTTT.

The chain carries TRBV9 and TRBJ2-3; TRBD2 matches at 12 bases. CDR1 is SGDLS, CDR2 YYNGEE, per germline. The CDR3 runs to 16 residues. Trimming took 3 bases from V and 1 from J; bases not matched to a gene: 3. The CDR3 sequence: CASSARLAGGTDTQYF. The CDR3 DNA reads TGTGCCAGCAGCGCCAGACTAGCGGGGGGCACAGATACGCAGTATTTT.

This chain uses TRBV7-9 with TRBJ1-3, with D possibly TRBD1 on 5 matching bases. Trimming removed 5 bases at V and 0 bases at J, with 14 bases between. CDR1 is SEHNR, CDR2 FQNEAQ, per germline (reference sequence). This CDR3 contains 16 residues. The CDR3, as DNA: TGTGCCAGCAGCAGTTCGGGACGCACCTCTGGAAACACCATATATTTT. This encodes CASSSSGRTSGNTIYF.

This clone was seen just once. V gene TRBV6-5 combines with J gene TRBJ2-2; 9 nucleotides align to TRBD1. This CDR3 contains 13 residues. Germline CDR1 is MNHEY and CDR2 is SVGAGI. V shed 9 bases and J 5 bases; nucleotides not matched to a gene: 4. Here the CDR3 reads CASWDRATGELFF. The CDR3 DNA reads TGTGCCAGTTGGGACAGGGCGACCGGGGAGCTGTTTTTT.

This chain uses TRBV4-3 with TRBJ2-4; D possibly corresponds to TRBD1 (6 bases). Trimming cost V 4 bases and J 0 bases, with 19 bases left between them. This CDR3 spans 18 amino acids. Per germline, CDR1 LGHNA and CDR2 YSLEER. CDR3 amino acids: CASSPGMQGLVAKNIQYF. The DNA of the CDR3 is TGCGCCAGCAGCCCTGGGATGCAGGGGCTGGTAGCCAAAAACATTCAGTACTTC.

V gene TRBV12-5 combines with J gene TRBJ2-5, with TRBD2 as a possible D gene (5 bases). CDR1 and CDR2 (germline): LGHNT, FRNRAP. The CDR3 sequence is 12 residues long. The V and J ends lost 6 bases and 5 bases respectively, with 10 bases between them. The CDR3: CASGVARETQYF. DNA for the CDR3: TGTGCTAGTGGGGTAGCGCGGGAGACCCAGTACTTC.

The rearrangement joins TRBV25-1 to TRBJ1-1; the D is unclear. CDR1 and CDR2 (germline): MGHDK, SYGVNS. The CDR3 sequence is 12 residues long. V gave up 1 base and J gave up 3 bases, with 3 bases separating them. DNA for the CDR3: TGTGCCAGCAGTGAATTGGACACTGAAGCTTTCTTT. This gives the protein CASSELDTEAFF.

The chain joins TRBV11-3 to TRBJ2-3; 7 nucleotides agree with TRBD1. Germline V gives CDR1 SGHNT, CDR2 YENEEA. This CDR3 comprises 14 residues. Trimming at V came to 8 bases and at J to 5 bases, leaving 10 bases not matched to a gene. The CDR3 here is CASSNSDREDTQYF. In nucleotides, the CDR3 is TGTGCCAGCTCTAACTCCGACAGGGAAGATACGCAGTATTTT.

The chain is built from TRBV19 and TRBJ2-4; D is unclear. The CDR3 spans 14 residues. Trimming left V 6 bases short and J 1 base short, with 10 bases between. Germline V gene sequence: CDR1 LNHDA, CDR2 SQIVND (reference sequence). CDR3 protein: CASSLAVAKNIQYF. CDR3 DNA sequence: TGTGCCAGTAGCCTCGCTGTCGCCAAAAACATTCAGTACTTC.

The J gene is TRBJ2-3, the V gene TRBV14; 7 bases are a match to TRBD2. This CDR3 is 15 amino acids long. With 6 bases clipped from V and 3 bases from J, the junction kept 9 bases outside the gene matches. Germline V gives CDR1 SGHDN, CDR2 FVKESK. The CDR3 region has the DNA TGTGCCAGCAGTATTCAGGGCGGGAGTACAGATACGCAGTATTTT. Protein sequence: CASSIQGGSTDTQYF.